This passage covers 24 T cell receptor beta chains from one sample sequenced in a study of cytomegalovirus exposure and HLA in healthy donors. A multiplex PCR was run with 60 Vbeta primers and 13 Jbeta primers. Method: immunoSEQ multiplex PCR; TCRdb's copy keeps in-frame clones and lacks some. The sample holds over 100,000 clones; 10% are singletons and the top ten take 5.8%. Sequenced sample: PBMCs. The origin of the receptors is a man aged 40-50 years in good health and CMV-seropositive.

The chain is built from TRBV6-5 and TRBJ1-3; D unclear. The CDR3 contains 15 residues. Between the trimmed V and J ends, which lost 6 bases and 3 bases, there was a span of 15 bases. CDR1 is MNHEY, CDR2 SVGAGI, per germline. CDR3 region: CASSLNSYYGNTIYF. For the CDR3, the DNA is TGTGCCAGCAGCCTAAATTCCTACTATGGAAACACCATATATTTT.

This clone came up a few times. CDR3 region: CASSTQGYEQYF. The CDR3, as DNA: TGTGCCAGCAGTACACAGGGCTACGAGCAGTACTTC. This chain connects TRBV6-5 to TRBJ2-7, with D perhaps TRBD1 (6 bases). The germline V and J ends were trimmed by 5 bases and 3 bases, with 8 bases remaining between them. The germline CDR1 and CDR2 sequences are MNHEY and SVGAGI. The CDR3 has 12 residues.

The J gene is TRBJ2-5, the V gene TRBV27; maybe TRBD1 (5 bases). Germline-derived CDR1 and CDR2 are MNHEY and SMNVEV (reference sequence). There are 16 residues in the CDR3. V lost 4 bases and J 1 base, leaving 16 bases between the germline ends. The CDR3 sequence is CASSYPGALGQETQYF. CDR3 DNA sequence: TGTGCCAGCAGTTACCCTGGGGCCTTAGGCCAAGAGACCCAGTACTTC.

As to this clone: The sample contains more than one DNA sequence encoding this CDR3. The chain is built from TRBV29-1 and TRBJ2-7, with a weak D call TRBD2 (6 bases). The CDR3 covers 13 residues. Trimming left V 4 bases short and J 6 bases short, with 16 bases between. The germline CDR1 and CDR2 sequences are SQVTM and ANQGSEA. The CDR3: CSVGGTLDVEQYF. CDR3 nucleotide sequence: TGCAGCGTTGGTGGGACTCTTGACGTCGAGCAGTACTTC.

Only a few counts were recorded for this clone. V usage is TRBV2 and J usage is TRBJ1-5, with 12 bases fitting TRBD1. CDR1 and CDR2 from the germline V gene are SNHLY and FYNNEI. The CDR3 consists of 16 residues. V shed 7 bases and J 4 bases; nucleotides not matched to a gene: 8. The CDR3 coding sequence is TGTGCCAGCAAATTGGGACAGGGGGCCTGGAATCAGCCCCAGCATTTT. Its protein product is CASKLGQGAWNQPQHF.

This clone has only a few counts. This chain connects TRBV4-2 to TRBJ1-5, with D possibly being TRBD1 (5 bases). Germline-derived CDR1 and CDR2 are LGHNA and YNFKEQ. The V and J ends lost 4 bases and 0 bases respectively, with 13 bases between them. The CDR3 covers 16 residues. This CDR3 reads CASSLDTSSSNQPQHF. CDR3 nucleotide sequence: TGTGCCAGCAGCCTGGACACCTCTTCTAGCAATCAGCCCCAGCATTTT.

The chain uses TRBV19 and TRBJ2-5; TRBD1 aligns across 9 bases. This CDR3 comprises 13 residues. The ends lost 8 bases at V and 4 bases at J; junction bases unmatched: 5. Germline CDR1 is LNHDA and CDR2 is SQIVND (reference sequence). The CDR3 region is CASVDRGRETQYF. Here the CDR3 DNA reads TGTGCCAGTGTCGACAGGGGGAGAGAGACCCAGTACTTC. The full variable domain, completed using reference TRBV19 and TRBJ2-5, is DGGITQSPKYLFRKEGQNVTLSCEQNLNHDAMYWYRQDPGQGLRLIYYSQIVNDFQKGDIAEGYSVSREKKESFPLTVTSAQKNPTAFYLCASVDRGRETQYFGPGTRLLVL.

The CDR3 sequence: CASSLHITSRPDRVDEQYF. CDR3 nucleotide sequence: TGTGCCAGCAGCCTTCACATTACCTCACGACCGGACAGGGTGGACGAGCAGTACTTC. The V call is TRBV7-8, the J call TRBJ2-5; 8 bases align to TRBD1. The J call is uncertain, as TRBJ2-7 better fits the DNA end. There are 19 residues in the CDR3. Looked up from germline, CDR1 is SGHVS and CDR2 is FQNEAQ.

The chain is built from TRBV28 and TRBJ2-2; 7 positions match TRBD1. The CDR3 loop spans 16 amino acids. Trimming removed 4 bases from V and 2 bases from J; junction bases left unmatched: 7. CDR1 is MDHEN and CDR2 is SYDVKM in the germline V gene. The CDR3 spells CASSSTGALNTGELFF. The DNA for the CDR3 is TGTGCCAGCAGTTCCACAGGGGCCCTTAACACCGGGGAGCTGTTTTTT.

The chain links TRBV4-3 to TRBJ1-2; the D gene is possibly TRBD1 (6 bases). V was cut by 3 bases and J by 4 bases, with 15 bases left in between. The germline CDR1 and CDR2 sequences are LGHNA and YSLEER. The CDR3 runs 15 residues. The DNA of the CDR3 is TGCGCCAGCAGCCAGGGGCCGGACAGCACCTATGGCTACACCTTC. This translates into CASSQGPDSTYGYTF.

J is TRBJ2-2 and V is TRBV2, with D perhaps matching TRBD2 (5 bases). This CDR3 contains 15 residues. V was shortened by 5 bases and J by 5 bases, with 15 bases between the two germline ends. CDR1 is SNHLY, CDR2 FYNNEI, per germline. DNA for the CDR3: TGTGCCAGCAGTAGAAGGGAGATAGGGACCGGGGAGCTGTTTTTT. Protein sequence: CASSRREIGTGELFF.

Only a few counts were recorded for this clone. The chain couples TRBV7-8 to TRBJ2-7; 10 positions match TRBD1. Germline V lookup: CDR1 SGHVS, CDR2 FQNEAQ. The CDR3 covers 16 residues. V lost 5 bases to trimming and J lost 2 bases; unmatched junction nucleotides: 9. The CDR3 DNA follows: TGTGCCAGCAGCCCCCTGGACAGGGGGAAAGCCTACGAGCAGTACTTC. As protein: CASSPLDRGKAYEQYF.

This clone was seen a few times. The chain links TRBV4-3 to TRBJ2-5; D not resolved. The CDR3 is 17 residues long. In germline, CDR1 is LGHNA, CDR2 YSLEER. Between the trimmed V and J ends, which lost 0 bases and 0 bases, there was a span of 14 bases. CDR3 residues: CASSQDLGSEYQETQYF. Here the CDR3 DNA reads TGCGCCAGCAGCCAAGATTTGGGCTCCGAGTACCAAGAGACCCAGTACTTC.

There are a few counts of this clone. The genes are TRBV21-1 and TRBJ1-2. TRBV21-1 is recorded as a pseudogene. CDR3 size: 12 residues. CDR3 residues: CASALVGGGYTF. DNA for the CDR3: TGTGCCAGCGCCCTGGTGGGGGGTGGCTACACCTTC.

This clone was counted a few times. The rearrangement joins TRBV28 to TRBJ1-3; D is uncertain. Deletions cut 3 bases from V and 4 bases from J, with 13 bases between. CDR3 length: 15 residues. Germline V gene data show CDR1 as MDHEN and CDR2 as SYDVKM. The CDR3 sequence: CASSFPEGVGNTIYF. CDR3 in DNA: TGTGCCAGCAGTTTTCCGGAGGGAGTCGGAAACACCATATATTTT.

The chain has TRBV11-3 and TRBJ2-5, with a tentative D call TRBD1 (6 bases). The DNA end lines up better with TRBJ2-7; the J call may be wrong. Germline loops: CDR1 SGHNT, CDR2 YENEEA. The CDR3 extends over 15 amino acids. The CDR3 nucleotides are TGTGCCAGCAGTTCACGCCGGGACATAACCTACGAGCAGTACTTC. Translation: CASSSRRDITYEQYF.

There are a few counts of this clone. V and J are TRBV30 and TRBJ2-7; 8 nucleotides line up with TRBD1. With V trimmed by 2 bases and J by 3 bases, 9 bases remained unmatched. Germline loops: CDR1 GTSNPN, CDR2 SVGIG (reference sequence). CDR3 size: 15 residues. CDR3 coding DNA: TGTGCCTGGAGTAGGGGGGACAGGCCCTACTACGAGCAGTACTTC. This encodes CAWSRGDRPYYEQYF.

The V call is TRBV27, the J call TRBJ1-5; no reliable D call. Germline CDR1 is MNHEY and CDR2 is SMNVEV (reference sequence). The CDR3 spans 15 residues. With 3 bases removed from V and 1 base from J, the gap between germline ends came to 10 bases. Here the CDR3 reads CASSLFGESNQPQHF. CDR3 bases: TGTGCCAGCAGTTTGTTCGGGGAGAGCAATCAGCCCCAGCATTTT.

The chain couples TRBV5-1 to TRBJ2-7; 12 bases fit TRBD2. This CDR3 is built from 17 residues. Trimming cost V 4 bases and J 0 bases; bases outside gene matches: 8. Germline lookup yields CDR1 SGHRS and CDR2 YFSETQ. The CDR3 protein is CASSRGTSGLSSYEQYF. Written as DNA, the CDR3 is TGCGCCAGCAGCCGAGGGACTAGCGGGTTGAGCTCCTACGAGCAGTACTTC.

The chain joins TRBV4-2 to TRBJ1-2, with D possibly being TRBD1 (6 bases). Germline CDR1 and CDR2: LGHNA and YNFKEQ. The CDR3 length is 18 residues. With 0 bases removed from V and 4 bases from J, the gap between germline ends came to 21 bases. Written as DNA, the CDR3 is TGTGCCAGCAGCCAAGATTTCGCAGGACAGTGGACTTCCTATGGCTACACCTTC. Its translation: CASSQDFAGQWTSYGYTF.

The V and J genes are TRBV5-4 and TRBJ1-4; a weak D match, TRBD1 (6 bases). There are 16 residues in the CDR3. Trimming pared 4 bases from V and 1 base from J, leaving 14 bases between. CDR1 and CDR2 (germline): SGHNT, YYREEE (reference sequence). The CDR3 loop is CASSGRRGGTNEKLFF. DNA for the CDR3: TGTGCCAGCAGCGGACGCAGGGGCGGAACTAATGAAAAACTGTTTTTT.

The chain has TRBV7-9 and TRBJ2-1; 14 bases match TRBD2. CDR1 and CDR2 (germline): SEHNR, FQNEAQ (reference sequence). V was clipped by 11 bases and J by 0 bases; unmatched bases: 12. The CDR3 extends over 18 amino acids. The CDR3 spells CAEKGTGTSGSSYNEQFF. CDR3 nucleotide sequence: TGTGCCGAAAAGGGAACCGGGACTAGCGGGAGCTCCTACAATGAGCAGTTCTTC.

This clone was recorded a few times. One junction end does not reproduce the germline sequence, and a read error may be involved. The chain uses TRBV4-1 and TRBJ2-6, with TRBD1 matching over 11 bases. CDR3 length: 19 amino acids. Germline-derived CDR1 and CDR2 are MGHRA and YSYEKL. The CDR3 DNA is TGCGCCAGCAGACAAGTCGGACAGGGGGCCGTCTCTGGGGCCAACGTCCTGACTTTC. Translating it yields CASRQVGQGAVSGANVLTF.

This clone was recorded a few times. The CDR3 sequence is CASSFGWDTNQPQHF. Here the CDR3 DNA reads TGTGCCAGCAGTTTTGGGTGGGACACCAATCAGCCCCAGCATTTT. The rearrangement joins TRBV7-8 to TRBJ1-5, with D possibly matching TRBD1 (6 bases). This CDR3 contains 15 residues. V lost 6 bases to trimming and J lost 3 bases, with 15 bases between them. Looked up from germline, CDR1 is SGHVS and CDR2 is FQNEAQ. The full variable domain, its missing parts supplied by reference TRBV7-8 and TRBJ1-5, is GAGVSQSPRYKVAKRGQDVALRCDPISGHVSLFWYQQALGQGPEFLTYFQNEAQLDKSGLPSDRFFAERPEGSVSTLKIQRTQQEDSAVYLCASSFGWDTNQPQHFGDGTRLSIL.